This entry lists 23 T cell receptor beta chains sequenced from one sample in a study of cytomegalovirus exposure and HLA in healthy donors. It was with 60 Vbeta and 13 Jbeta primers that the PCR ran. Profiled with immunoSEQ multiplex PCR; TCRdb holds only in-frame clones, not every one. The sample lists approximately 110,000 clones; over 60% were seen once. The sequenced sample was PBMCs. Receptors originate from a woman aged 40 to 50 in good health and CMV-seropositive.

The V call is TRBV10-3, the J call TRBJ2-5; 7 bases align to TRBD2. V shed 3 bases and J 1 base; nucleotides not matched to a gene: 2. CDR1 ENHRY and CDR2 SYGVKD come from the germline V gene. This CDR3 has 14 residues. The CDR3 protein is CAISDSGFQETQYF. DNA for the CDR3: TGTGCCATCAGTGATAGCGGGTTCCAAGAGACCCAGTACTTC.

The chain uses TRBV9 and TRBJ2-1; TRBD1 agrees at 8 bases. V shed 3 bases, J shed 0 bases, and the junction held 2 bases outside the gene matches. The CDR3 contains 15 residues. Germline CDR1 reads SGDLS; CDR2 reads YYNGEE. Written as DNA, the CDR3 is TGTGCCAGCAGCGCGGGACAGGTCTCCTACAATGAGCAGTTCTTC. Translating gives CASSAGQVSYNEQFF.

The V call is TRBV9, the J call TRBJ2-3, with D perhaps TRBD2 (6 bases). This CDR3 region has 14 residues. Trimming pared 4 bases from V and 8 bases from J, leaving 17 bases between. Per germline, CDR1 SGDLS and CDR2 YYNGEE. The DNA of the CDR3 is TGTGCCAGCAGCCCCCAAGTTTTGGGACTTACGCAGTATTTT. It translates to CASSPQVLGLTQYF.

DNA for the CDR3: TGTGCCAGCAGCAAAGGGGCTTTCGGTCTGGCAGCTTTCTTT. Translation: CASSKGAFGLAAFF. The rearrangement uses TRBV21-1 and TRBJ1-1; the DNA was not used to check the table's D call, TRBD1. TRBV21-1 is a recognized pseudogene. This CDR3 is built from 14 residues.

V usage is TRBV7-2 and J usage is TRBJ2-5; D perhaps matches TRBD1 (5 bases). Germline V gene data show CDR1 as SGHTA and CDR2 as FQGNSA. V was clipped by 4 bases and J by 1 base, with 7 bases between them. This CDR3 has 13 residues. The CDR3 is CASSWQGQETQYF. DNA of the CDR3: TGTGCCAGCAGCTGGCAGGGCCAAGAGACCCAGTACTTC.

The V gene is TRBV7-2, the J gene TRBJ1-1; 7 bases match TRBD1. The CDR3 spans 15 residues. The germline V gene encodes CDR1 SGHTA and CDR2 FQGNSA. V dropped 2 bases and J dropped 0; count of bases not matched to a gene: 3. CDR3 region: CASSLRQGVNTEAFF. The CDR3, as DNA: TGTGCCAGCAGCTTAAGACAGGGAGTGAACACTGAAGCTTTCTTT.

The chain recombines TRBV18 with TRBJ2-7, with TRBD1 identical over 7 bases. V shed 3 bases and J 5 bases; nucleotides not matched to a gene: 10. The CDR3 runs to 15 residues. Germline CDR1 KGHSH, CDR2 LQKENI. The CDR3 nucleotides read TGTGCCAGCTCACCCGGAGAGGGGGCTCTCGACGAGCAGTACTTC. This sequence encodes CASSPGEGALDEQYF.

This clone has more than one count but fewer than ten. The chain joins TRBV7-3 to TRBJ1-1; the D is unclear. V was trimmed by 5 bases and J by 1 base, leaving 14 bases between them. The CDR3 is 15 residues long. The germline CDR1 and CDR2 sequences are SGHTA and FQGTGA. CDR3 bases: TGTGCCAGCAGCCTTTATGCCCCCGGGAACACTGAAGCTTTCTTT. Protein product: CASSLYAPGNTEAFF.

This chain links TRBV29-1 with TRBJ2-5; 15 nucleotides line up with TRBD2. Germline V gene lookup returns CDR1 SQVTM and CDR2 ANQGSEA. The V segment lost 5 bases and the J segment 4 bases; nucleotides outside the gene matches: 5. This CDR3 spans 15 amino acids. The CDR3 here is CSVSRTSGGAETQYF. The CDR3 coding sequence is TGCAGCGTTTCTAGGACTAGCGGGGGGGCAGAGACCCAGTACTTC.

The V gene is TRBV5-4, the J gene TRBJ2-1; TRBD1 matches at 8 bases. The CDR3 totals 14 residues. V dropped 0 bases and J dropped 9; count of bases not matched to a gene: 5. Germline lookup yields CDR1 SGHNT and CDR2 YYREEE (reference sequence). The CDR3 loop reads CASSLDRTGFEQFF. As DNA, the CDR3 is TGTGCCAGCAGCTTGGATCGGACAGGGTTTGAGCAGTTCTTC. The whole variable domain, remainder taken from reference TRBV5-4 and TRBJ2-1, is ETGVTQSPTHLIKTRGQQVTLRCSSQSGHNTVSWYQQALGQGPQFIFQYYREEENGRGNFPPRFSGLQFPNYSSELNVNALELDDSALYLCASSLDRTGFEQFFGPGTRLTVL.

This clone was recorded a few times. The chain is built from TRBV5-4 and TRBJ2-3; 11 bases align to TRBD1. Germline V gene data show CDR1 as SGHNT and CDR2 as YYREEE (reference sequence). V lost 4 bases, J lost 2 bases, and 6 bases stayed unmatched. The CDR3 spans 16 residues. CDR3 loop: CASSPGQGVFTDTQYF. The CDR3 nucleotides are TGTGCCAGCAGCCCGGGACAGGGGGTATTCACAGATACGCAGTATTTT.

This chain joins TRBV7-3 and TRBJ2-2; a weak D match, TRBD2 (7 bases). CDR3 length: 14 amino acids. V was clipped by 4 bases and J by 7 bases, with 13 bases between them. Germline V gene data show CDR1 as SGHTA and CDR2 as FQGTGA. CDR3 amino acids: CASSYGGQGGELFF. The CDR3 coding sequence is TGTGCCAGCAGCTACGGGGGGCAGGGCGGGGAGCTGTTTTTT.

The chain uses TRBV4-2 and TRBJ1-4; TRBD1 might be the D (6 bases). V lost 3 bases to trimming and J lost 6 bases, with 14 bases between them. From germline, CDR1 is LGHNA and CDR2 YNFKEQ. The CDR3 covers 15 residues. The DNA for the CDR3 is TGTGCCAGCAGCCAGTCCGGGACACTAGATGAAAAACTGTTTTTT. This translates into CASSQSGTLDEKLFF.

The chain uses TRBV2 and TRBJ2-5; D may be TRBD1 (5 bases). This CDR3 is built from 13 residues. CDR1 and CDR2 from the germline V gene are SNHLY and FYNNEI. The germline V and J ends were trimmed by 4 bases and 3 bases, with 9 bases remaining between them. CDR3 loop: CASSVGREETQYF. CDR3 sequence (DNA): TGTGCCAGCAGTGTAGGCAGGGAAGAGACCCAGTACTTC.

This clone showed up just a few times. The chain employs TRBV9 and TRBJ1-2; 9 positions match TRBD1. V trimming: 3 bases; J trimming: 2 bases; junction bases outside the gene matches: 8. Germline V CDR1 and CDR2: SGDLS, YYNGEE. The CDR3 runs to 16 residues. The DNA for the CDR3 is TGTGCCAGCAGCGCCCCCGGGACAGGGAGGAACTATGGCTACACCTTC. Translating gives CASSAPGTGRNYGYTF.

The chain employs TRBV12-5 and TRBJ1-1; D possibly corresponds to TRBD1 (5 bases). The CDR3 runs to 14 residues. CDR1 is LGHNT, CDR2 FRNRAP, per germline. V dropped 5 bases and J dropped 3 bases, with 13 bases sitting between them. Here the CDR3 reads CASGNPGGDTEAFF. The DNA for the CDR3 is TGTGCTAGTGGTAATCCGGGGGGTGACACTGAAGCTTTCTTT. The full variable domain, completed using reference TRBV12-5 and TRBJ1-1, is DARVTQTPRHKVTEMGQEVTMRCQPILGHNTVFWYRQTMMQGLELLAYFRNRAPLDDSGMPKDRFSAEMPDATLATLKIQPSEPRDSAVYFCASGNPGGDTEAFFGQGTRLTVV.

This chain joins TRBV10-2 and TRBJ2-5; 8 bases agree with TRBD2. Germline CDR1 and CDR2: WSHSY and SAAADI. The CDR3 is made up of 13 amino acids. The V and J ends lost 4 bases and 3 bases, in that order; junction bases with no gene match: 1. This chain's CDR3 is CASSVGGEETQYF. For the CDR3, the DNA is TGCGCCAGCAGTGTCGGGGGGGAAGAGACCCAGTACTTC.

With respect to this clone: One end of the junction fails to match germline, which may point to a read error. The rearrangement uses TRBV2 and TRBJ2-3, with 14 nucleotides matching TRBD2. Germline V gives CDR1 SNHLY, CDR2 FYNNEI. This CDR3 has 13 residues. CDR3 DNA: TGTGCCAGCAGTTTCGGGACTAGCGGGGGTCCCGACTTT. It specifies CASSFGTSGGPDF.

This sequence joins TRBV5-1 and TRBJ2-5; D ambiguous. V lost 3 bases and J lost 5, with 5 bases in between. Germline V gene lookup returns CDR1 SGHRS and CDR2 YFSETQ. The CDR3 runs 11 residues. For the CDR3, the DNA is TGCGCCAGCAGCTCAATGGAGACCCAGTACTTC. Amino acid sequence: CASSSMETQYF.

The rearrangement links TRBV4-2 to TRBJ2-7, with TRBD2 identical over 9 bases. The J segment lost 3 bases and the V segment lost 4 bases, leaving 10 bases of the junction unmatched. The CDR3 has 16 amino acids. Germline V gene lookup returns CDR1 LGHNA and CDR2 YNFKEQ. As DNA, the CDR3 is TGTGCCAGCAGCCGCCAAGTAGAAGCGGGGGGCTACGAGCAGTACTTC. Protein: CASSRQVEAGGYEQYF.

This clone was recorded only once. The chain couples TRBV4-3 to TRBJ2-1; 12 bases align to TRBD2. This CDR3 is built from 15 residues. CDR1 is LGHNA, CDR2 YSLEER, per germline. V lost 1 base to trimming and J lost 16 bases; unmatched junction nucleotides: 11. CDR3: CASSQGASGGAASFF. DNA for the CDR3: TGCGCCAGCAGCCAAGGAGCTAGCGGGGGGGCCGCTTCATTCTTC.

This chain uses TRBV18 with TRBJ1-1; unclear D gene. Germline CDR1 and CDR2: KGHSH and LQKENI. Deletions cut 1 base from V and 3 bases from J, with 12 bases between. This CDR3 region has 15 residues. The CDR3 is CASSPLLAGDTEAFF. The DNA of the CDR3 is TGTGCCAGCTCACCACTATTAGCGGGCGACACTGAAGCTTTCTTT.

CDR3 in DNA: TGCGCCAGCAGCCAAGATCCCAGCGGGTATGGCTACACCTTC. This translates into CASSQDPSGYGYTF. V and J are TRBV4-1 and TRBJ1-2; D is undetermined. Trimming took off 0 bases at V and 5 bases at J, with 10 bases between the two ends. The CDR3 runs 14 residues. Germline CDR1 and CDR2: MGHRA and YSYEKL.